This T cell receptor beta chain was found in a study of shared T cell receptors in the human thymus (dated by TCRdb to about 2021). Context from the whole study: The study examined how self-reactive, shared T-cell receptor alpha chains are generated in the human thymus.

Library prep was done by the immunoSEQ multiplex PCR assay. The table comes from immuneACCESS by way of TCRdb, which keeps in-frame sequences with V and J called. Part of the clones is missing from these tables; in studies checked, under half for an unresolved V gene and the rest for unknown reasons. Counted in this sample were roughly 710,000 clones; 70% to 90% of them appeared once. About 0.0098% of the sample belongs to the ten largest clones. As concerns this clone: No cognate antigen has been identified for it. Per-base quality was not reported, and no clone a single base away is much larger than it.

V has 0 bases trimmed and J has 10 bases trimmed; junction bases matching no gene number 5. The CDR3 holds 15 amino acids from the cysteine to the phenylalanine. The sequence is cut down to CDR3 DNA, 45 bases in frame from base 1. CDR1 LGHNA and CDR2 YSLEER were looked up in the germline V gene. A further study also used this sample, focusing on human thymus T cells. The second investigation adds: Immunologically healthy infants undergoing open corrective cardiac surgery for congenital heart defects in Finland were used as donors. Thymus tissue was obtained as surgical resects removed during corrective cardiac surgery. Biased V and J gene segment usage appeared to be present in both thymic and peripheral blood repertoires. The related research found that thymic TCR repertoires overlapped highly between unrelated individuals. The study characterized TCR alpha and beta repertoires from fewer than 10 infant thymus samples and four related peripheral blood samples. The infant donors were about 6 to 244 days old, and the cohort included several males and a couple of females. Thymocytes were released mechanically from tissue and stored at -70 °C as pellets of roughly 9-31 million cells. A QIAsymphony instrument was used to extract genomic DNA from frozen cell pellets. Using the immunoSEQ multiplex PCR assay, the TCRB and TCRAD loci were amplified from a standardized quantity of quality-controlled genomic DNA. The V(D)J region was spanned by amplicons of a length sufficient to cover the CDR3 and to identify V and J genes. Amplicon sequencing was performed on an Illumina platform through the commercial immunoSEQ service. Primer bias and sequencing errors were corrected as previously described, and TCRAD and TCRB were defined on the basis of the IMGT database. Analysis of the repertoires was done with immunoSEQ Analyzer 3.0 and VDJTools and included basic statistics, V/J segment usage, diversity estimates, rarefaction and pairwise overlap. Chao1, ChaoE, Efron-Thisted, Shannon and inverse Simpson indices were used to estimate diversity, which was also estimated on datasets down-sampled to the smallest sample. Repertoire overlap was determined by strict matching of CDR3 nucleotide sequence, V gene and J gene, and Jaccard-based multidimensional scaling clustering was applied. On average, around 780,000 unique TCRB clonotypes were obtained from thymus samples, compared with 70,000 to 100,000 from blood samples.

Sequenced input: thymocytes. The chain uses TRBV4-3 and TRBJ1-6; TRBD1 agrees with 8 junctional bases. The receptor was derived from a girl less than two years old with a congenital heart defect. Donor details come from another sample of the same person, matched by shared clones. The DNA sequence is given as TGCGCCAGCAGCCAAGAGGGGACAGGAGGATCACCCCTCCACTTT. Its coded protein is CASSQEGTGGSPLHF.